This entry features one T cell receptor beta chain sequence. As processed by the authors: Researchers report that nucleated cell counts were estimated from reference gene primer amplification. Sequenced by immunoSEQ multiplex PCR; TCRdb stores in-frame clones only, minus some. Clone size and the V and J calls come from that table; the DNA yielded D and trimming. Counted here are over 100,000 clones, about 84% occurring once; the ten biggest clones make up about 12%. The sample is drawn from a study of blood T cell repertoires in COVID-19. The wider study: From the United States, Italy and Spain came samples of acute and convalescent COVID-19. The analysed material was cDNA or gDNA that came from T cells, B-cell-depleted T cells, or PBMCs.

The CDR3 spans 16 residues. Trimming stripped 0 bases from V and 0 bases from J, with 11 bases between. Germline lookup yields CDR1 MGHRA and CDR2 YSYEKL. The chain couples TRBV4-1 to TRBJ1-2, with no clear D. Sequencing was performed on peripheral blood. The receptor was isolated from a woman in her sixties with acute or convalescent COVID-19. Here the CDR3 DNA reads TGCGCCAGCAGCCAAGATCTGGGCCCAGCTAACTATGGCTACACCTTC. Its protein is CASSQDLGPANYGYTF.